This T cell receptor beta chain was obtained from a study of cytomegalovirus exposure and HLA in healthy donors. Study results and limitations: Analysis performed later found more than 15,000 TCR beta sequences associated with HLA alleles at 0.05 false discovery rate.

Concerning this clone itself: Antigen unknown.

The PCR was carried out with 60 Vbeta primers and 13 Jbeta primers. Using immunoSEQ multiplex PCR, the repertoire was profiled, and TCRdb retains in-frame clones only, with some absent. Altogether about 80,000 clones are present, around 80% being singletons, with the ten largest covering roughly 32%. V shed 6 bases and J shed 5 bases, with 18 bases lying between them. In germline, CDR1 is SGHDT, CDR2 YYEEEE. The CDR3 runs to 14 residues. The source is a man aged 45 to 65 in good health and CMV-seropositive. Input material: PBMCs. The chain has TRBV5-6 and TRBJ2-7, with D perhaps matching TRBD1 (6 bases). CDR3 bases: TGTGCCAGCACCCTGCTGCAGGGGATCAACGAGCAGTACTTC. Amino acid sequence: CASTLLQGINEQYF.